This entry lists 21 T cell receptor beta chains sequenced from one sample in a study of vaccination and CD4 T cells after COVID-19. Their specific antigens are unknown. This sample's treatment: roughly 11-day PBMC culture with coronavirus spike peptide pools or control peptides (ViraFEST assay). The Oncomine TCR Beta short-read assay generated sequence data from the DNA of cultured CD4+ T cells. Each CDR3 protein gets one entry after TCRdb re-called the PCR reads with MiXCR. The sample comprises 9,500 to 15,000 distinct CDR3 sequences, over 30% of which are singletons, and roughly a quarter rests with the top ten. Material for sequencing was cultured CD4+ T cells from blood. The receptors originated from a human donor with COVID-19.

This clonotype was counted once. As DNA, the CDR3 is TGTGCCAGCAGCTTGATCGGGGCCGGAAACACCATATATTTT. Translation: CASSLIGAGNTIYF. The chain combines TRBV7-2 with TRBJ1-3, with a tentative D call TRBD1 (5 bases). The V and J ends lost 3 bases and 4 bases respectively, with 10 bases between them. Germline V lookup: CDR1 SGHTA, CDR2 FQGNSA. The CDR3 length is 14 residues.

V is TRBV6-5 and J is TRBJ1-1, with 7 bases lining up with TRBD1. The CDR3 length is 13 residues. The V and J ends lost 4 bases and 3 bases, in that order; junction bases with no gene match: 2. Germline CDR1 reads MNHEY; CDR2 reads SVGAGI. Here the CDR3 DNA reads TGTGCCAGCAGTTTCACAGGGGACACTGAAGCTTTCTTT. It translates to CASSFTGDTEAFF.

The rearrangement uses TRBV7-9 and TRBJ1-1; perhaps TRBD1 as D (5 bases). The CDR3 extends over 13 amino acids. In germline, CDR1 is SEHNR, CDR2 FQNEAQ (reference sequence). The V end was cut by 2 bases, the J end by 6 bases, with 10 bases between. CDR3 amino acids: CASSLLGDAEAFF. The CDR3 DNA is TGTGCCAGCAGCTTACTTGGGGACGCTGAAGCTTTCTTT.

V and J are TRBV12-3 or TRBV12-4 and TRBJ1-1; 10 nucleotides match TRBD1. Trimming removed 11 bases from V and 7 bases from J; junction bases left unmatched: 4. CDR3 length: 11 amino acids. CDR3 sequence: CAGGTGVEAFF. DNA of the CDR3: TGTGCCGGCGGGACAGGGGTTGAAGCTTTCTTT.

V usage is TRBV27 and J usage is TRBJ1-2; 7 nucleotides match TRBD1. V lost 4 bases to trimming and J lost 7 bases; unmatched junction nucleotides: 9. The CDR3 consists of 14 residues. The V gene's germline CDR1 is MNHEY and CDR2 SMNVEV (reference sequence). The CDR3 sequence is CASSSTGRGGGYTF. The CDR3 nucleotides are TGTGCCAGCAGTTCGACAGGGAGAGGGGGTGGCTACACCTTC.

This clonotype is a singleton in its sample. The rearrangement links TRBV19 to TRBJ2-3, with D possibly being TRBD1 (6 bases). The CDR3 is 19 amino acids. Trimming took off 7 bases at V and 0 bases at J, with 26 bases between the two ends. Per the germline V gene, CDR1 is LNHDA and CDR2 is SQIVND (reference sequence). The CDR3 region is CASTNQRDTLHPSTDTQYF. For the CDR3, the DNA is TGTGCCAGTACCAACCAAAGGGACACCCTCCACCCTAGCACAGATACGCAGTATTTT.

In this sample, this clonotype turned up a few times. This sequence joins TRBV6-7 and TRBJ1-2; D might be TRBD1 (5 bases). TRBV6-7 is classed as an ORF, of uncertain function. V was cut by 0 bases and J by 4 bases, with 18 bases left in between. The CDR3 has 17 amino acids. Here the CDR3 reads CASSYSWGTGEGYGYTF. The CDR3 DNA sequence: TGTGCCAGCAGTTACTCGTGGGGCACTGGGGAGGGCTATGGCTACACCTTC.

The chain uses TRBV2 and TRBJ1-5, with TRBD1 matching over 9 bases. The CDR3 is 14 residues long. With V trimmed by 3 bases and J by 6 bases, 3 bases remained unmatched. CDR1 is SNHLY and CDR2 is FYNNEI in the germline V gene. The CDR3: CASSEGQGSQPQHF. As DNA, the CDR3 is TGTGCCAGCAGTGAGGGACAGGGCTCTCAGCCCCAGCATTTT.

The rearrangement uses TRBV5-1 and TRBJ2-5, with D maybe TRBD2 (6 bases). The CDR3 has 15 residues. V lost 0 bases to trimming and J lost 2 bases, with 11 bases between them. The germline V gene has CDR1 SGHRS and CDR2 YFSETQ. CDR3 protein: CASSLDAGPQETQYF. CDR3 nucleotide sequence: TGCGCCAGCAGCTTGGATGCGGGGCCGCAAGAGACCCAGTACTTC.

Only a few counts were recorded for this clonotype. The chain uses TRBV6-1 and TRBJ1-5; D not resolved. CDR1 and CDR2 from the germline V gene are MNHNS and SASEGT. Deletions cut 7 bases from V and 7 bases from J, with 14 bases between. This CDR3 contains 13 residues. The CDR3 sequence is CASTAVGGQPQHF. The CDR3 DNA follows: TGTGCCAGCACTGCCGTAGGAGGACAGCCCCAGCATTTT.

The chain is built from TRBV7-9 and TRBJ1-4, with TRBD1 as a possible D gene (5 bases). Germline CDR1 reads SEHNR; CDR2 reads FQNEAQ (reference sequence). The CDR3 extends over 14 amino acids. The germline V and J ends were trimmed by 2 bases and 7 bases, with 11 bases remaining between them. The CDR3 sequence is CASSLYGRGEKLFF. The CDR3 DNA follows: TGTGCCAGCAGCTTATATGGTAGGGGTGAAAAACTGTTTTTT.

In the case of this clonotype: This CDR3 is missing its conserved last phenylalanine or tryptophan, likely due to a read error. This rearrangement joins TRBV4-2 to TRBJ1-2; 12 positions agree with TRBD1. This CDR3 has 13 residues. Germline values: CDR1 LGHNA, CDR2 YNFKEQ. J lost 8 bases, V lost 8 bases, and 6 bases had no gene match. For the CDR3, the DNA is TGTGCCAGCTCAGGGACAGGGGGCCAAGGCTACACCCTC. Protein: CASSGTGGQGYTL.

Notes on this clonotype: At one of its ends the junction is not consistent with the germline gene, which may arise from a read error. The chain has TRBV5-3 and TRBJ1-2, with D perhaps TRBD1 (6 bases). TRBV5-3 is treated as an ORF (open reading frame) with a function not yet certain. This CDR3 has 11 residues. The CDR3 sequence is CASSLQGGYTF. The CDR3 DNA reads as TGTGCCAGCAGCTTACAGGGTGGCTACACCTTC.

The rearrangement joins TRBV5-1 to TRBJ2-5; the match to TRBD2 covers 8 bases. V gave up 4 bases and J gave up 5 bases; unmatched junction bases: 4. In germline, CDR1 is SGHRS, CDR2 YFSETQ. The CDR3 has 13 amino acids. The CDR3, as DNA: TGCGCCAGCAGCACGGGGGGGCAGGAGACCCAGTACTTC. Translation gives CASSTGGQETQYF.

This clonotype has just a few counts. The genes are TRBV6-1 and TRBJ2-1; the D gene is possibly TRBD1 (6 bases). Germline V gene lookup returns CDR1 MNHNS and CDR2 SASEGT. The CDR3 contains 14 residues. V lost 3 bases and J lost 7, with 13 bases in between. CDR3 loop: CASSDTSGVNEQFF. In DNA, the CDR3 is TGTGCCAGCAGTGACACATCAGGGGTGAATGAGCAGTTCTTC.

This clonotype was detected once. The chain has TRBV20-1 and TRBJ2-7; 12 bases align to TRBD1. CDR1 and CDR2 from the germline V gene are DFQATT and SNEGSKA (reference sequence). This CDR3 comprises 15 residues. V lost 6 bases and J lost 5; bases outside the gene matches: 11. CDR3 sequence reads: CSAPRDRGHIDEQYF. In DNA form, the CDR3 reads TGCAGTGCCCCCAGGGACAGGGGGCATATCGACGAGCAGTACTTC.

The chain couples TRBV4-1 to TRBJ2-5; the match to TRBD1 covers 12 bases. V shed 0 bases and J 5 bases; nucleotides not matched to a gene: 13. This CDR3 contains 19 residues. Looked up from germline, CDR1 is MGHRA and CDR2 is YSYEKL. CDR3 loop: CASSQDSGTGGLGEETQYF. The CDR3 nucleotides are TGCGCCAGCAGCCAAGATTCGGGGACAGGGGGCTTGGGCGAGGAGACCCAGTACTTC.

The CDR3 loop is CASRQTGFNEKLFF. In DNA, the CDR3 is TGTGCCAGCAGGCAGACAGGATTTAATGAAAAACTGTTTTTT. This chain uses TRBV27 with TRBJ1-4; D might be TRBD1 (6 bases). The length of the CDR3 is 14 residues. Per the germline V gene, CDR1 is MNHEY and CDR2 is SMNVEV (reference sequence). V was cut by 6 bases and J by 4 bases, with 12 bases left in between.

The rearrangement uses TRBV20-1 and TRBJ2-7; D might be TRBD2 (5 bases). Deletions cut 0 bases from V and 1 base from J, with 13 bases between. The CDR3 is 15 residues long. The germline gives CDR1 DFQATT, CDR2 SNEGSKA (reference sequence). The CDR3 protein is CSARDFEGQSYEQYF. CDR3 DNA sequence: TGCAGTGCTAGAGATTTCGAGGGCCAATCCTACGAGCAGTACTTC.

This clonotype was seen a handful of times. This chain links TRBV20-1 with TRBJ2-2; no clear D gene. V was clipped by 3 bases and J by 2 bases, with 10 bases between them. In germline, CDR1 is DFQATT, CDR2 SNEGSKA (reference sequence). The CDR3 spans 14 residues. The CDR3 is CSASGPLNTGELFF. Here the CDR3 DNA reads TGCAGTGCTAGCGGGCCGCTAAACACCGGGGAGCTGTTTTTT.

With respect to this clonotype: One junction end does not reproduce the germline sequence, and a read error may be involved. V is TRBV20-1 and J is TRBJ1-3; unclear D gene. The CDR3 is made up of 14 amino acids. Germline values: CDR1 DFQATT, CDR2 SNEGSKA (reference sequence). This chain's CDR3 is CSALVSHSGNTLYF. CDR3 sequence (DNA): TGCAGTGCTTTAGTATCCCACTCTGGAAACACCTTATATTTT.